The 15 T cell receptor beta chains listed next were all sequenced from one sample in a study of OX40 agonist ivuxolimab in advanced cancers. Sequencing used immunoSEQ multiplex PCR; TCRdb keeps in-frame clones, though not all of them. The sample carries 50,000 to 75,000 clones, 82% recorded once. Sequenced here: CD4+ or CD8+ T cells sorted from blood, sampled in a trial of the OX40 agonist ivuxolimab. These receptors were collected from an adult with an advanced solid tumor such as melanoma, head and neck, liver or kidney cancer.

The chain combines TRBV4-3 with TRBJ2-4, with TRBD1 matching 10 bases. V trimming: 1 base; J trimming: 5 bases; junction bases outside the gene matches: 5. The germline V gene has CDR1 LGHNA and CDR2 YSLEER. This CDR3 spans 16 amino acids. The CDR3 DNA follows: TGCGCCAGCAGCCAAGCCCCGGGACAGGGGCAAAACATTCAGTACTTC. Translation: CASSQAPGQGQNIQYF.

About this clone itself: One end of the junction does not line up with germline, which may come from a read error. In the same sample, other DNA sequences code for this CDR3. This rearrangement joins TRBV30 to TRBJ1-5, with D possibly being TRBD1 (6 bases). The CDR3 runs to 16 residues. Per the germline V gene, CDR1 is GTSNPN and CDR2 is SVGIG (reference sequence). The CDR3 protein is CAWSRGTPGGNQPQHF. CDR3 sequence (DNA): TGTGCCTGGAGTCGCGGGACACCCGGTGGCAACCAGCCCCAGCATTTT.

Here the CDR3 reads CASSLGQEGYEQYF. As DNA, the CDR3 is TGCGCCAGCAGCTTGGGACAGGAGGGCTACGAGCAGTACTTC. The chain joins TRBV5-1 to TRBJ2-7, with D perhaps matching TRBD1 or TRBD2 (6 bases each). This CDR3 comprises 14 residues. Trimming took off 0 bases at V and 3 bases at J, with 10 bases between the two ends. Germline V lookup: CDR1 SGHRS, CDR2 YFSETQ. Full variable domain (missing parts from reference TRBV5-1 and TRBJ2-7): KAGVTQTPRYLIKTRGQQVTLSCSPISGHRSVSWYQQTPGQGLQFLFEYFSETQRNKGNFPGRFSGRQFSNSRSEMNVSTLELGDSALYLCASSLGQEGYEQYFGPGTRLTVT.

In this sample, this clone turned up once. The chain carries TRBV29-1 and TRBJ1-1, with 9 bases aligning to TRBD1. This CDR3 has 14 residues. CDR1 is SQVTM, CDR2 ANQGSEA, per germline. Trimming removed 3 bases from V and 5 bases from J; junction bases left unmatched: 7. The CDR3 sequence: CSVDLTGQGTEAFF. The CDR3 region has the DNA TGCAGCGTTGACTTGACCGGACAGGGGACTGAAGCTTTCTTT.

This clone has a handful of counts. The gene calls are TRBV13 and TRBJ1-2; D gene ambiguous. The V gene's germline CDR1 is PRHDT and CDR2 FYEKMQ (reference sequence). V lost 4 bases and J lost 1, with 13 bases in between. This CDR3 has 15 amino acids. CDR3 sequence: CASSSNEDVNYGYTF. The CDR3, as DNA: TGTGCCAGCAGCTCCAATGAGGATGTTAACTATGGCTACACCTTC.

V gene TRBV5-4 combines with J gene TRBJ2-5; no reliable D call. Trimming removed 4 bases from V and 0 bases from J, with 7 bases in between. Per germline, CDR1 SGHNT and CDR2 YYREEE (reference sequence). There are 13 residues in the CDR3. The CDR3 spells CASSLHNQETQYF. In nucleotides, the CDR3 is TGTGCCAGCAGCCTTCATAACCAAGAGACCCAGTACTTC.

The chain employs TRBV14 and TRBJ1-2; possible D gene TRBD1, 5 bases. The CDR3 totals 16 residues. The germline CDR1 and CDR2 sequences are SGHDN and FVKESK. The V and J ends lost 5 bases and 6 bases respectively, with 22 bases between them. The CDR3 DNA follows: TGTGCCAGCAGCGTGGGACGAATCACATACCCCAATGGCTACACCTTC. This codes for CASSVGRITYPNGYTF.

This clone was seen a single time. The chain uses TRBV18 and TRBJ2-1; 11 positions match TRBD2. The trim removed 6 bases at V and 1 base at J, leaving 5 bases unmatched. This CDR3 comprises 16 residues. Germline V gives CDR1 KGHSH, CDR2 LQKENI. The CDR3 sequence: CASSPLAGGSYNEQFF. CDR3 DNA sequence: TGTGCCAGCTCGCCCCTAGCGGGAGGTTCCTACAATGAGCAGTTCTTC.

Only one count was recorded for this clone. The J gene is TRBJ2-5, the V gene TRBV19; D may be TRBD1 (5 bases). Trimming stripped 3 bases from V and 1 base from J, with 12 bases between. The CDR3 spans 15 residues. The germline V gene has CDR1 LNHDA and CDR2 SQIVND (reference sequence). The DNA of the CDR3 is TGTGCCAGTAGTATGGCCAGGGTTGCCCAAGAGACCCAGTACTTC. Translation: CASSMARVAQETQYF.

This clone was recorded a few times. The chain joins TRBV7-9 to TRBJ1-1; no clear D gene. CDR1 is SEHNR and CDR2 is FQNEAQ in the germline V gene (reference sequence). V dropped 5 bases and J dropped 4 bases, with 11 bases sitting between them. The CDR3 sequence is 13 residues long. The CDR3 bases are TGTGCCAGCAGCCAGACCCAAGGCACTGAAGCTTTCTTT. Translating it yields CASSQTQGTEAFF.

The chain recombines TRBV5-6 with TRBJ2-7, with 9 bases fitting TRBD1. V trimming: 1 base; J trimming: 5 bases; junction bases outside the gene matches: 1. The CDR3 is made up of 13 amino acids. Per the germline V gene, CDR1 is SGHDT and CDR2 is YYEEEE. CDR3 loop: CASSLRQGDEQYF. The CDR3 DNA reads as TGTGCCAGCAGCTTGCGACAGGGGGACGAGCAGTACTTC.

The V call is TRBV11-3, the J call TRBJ2-7; D gene unclear. V lost 6 bases, J lost 0 bases, and 12 bases lay in between. The germline V gene encodes CDR1 SGHNT and CDR2 YENEEA. The CDR3 loop spans 14 amino acids. CDR3 region: CASRPAGSSYEQYF. CDR3 nucleotide sequence: TGTGCCAGCAGGCCCGCCGGGTCCTCCTACGAGCAGTACTTC.

The chain carries TRBV19 and TRBJ2-5, with unresolved D. The CDR3 covers 15 residues. Looked up from germline, CDR1 is LNHDA and CDR2 is SQIVND (reference sequence). Trimming took off 7 bases at V and 1 base at J, with 16 bases between the two ends. The CDR3 DNA reads as TGTGCCAGTAATCCAAATGGTCAGCCCCAAGAGACCCAGTACTTC. The encoded protein is CASNPNGQPQETQYF.

In its sample, this clone was seen once. The V call is TRBV27, the J call TRBJ1-6; D remains ambiguous. The CDR3 sequence is 14 residues long. Trimming took off 6 bases at V and 9 bases at J, with 15 bases between the two ends. Germline CDR1 is MNHEY and CDR2 is SMNVEV (reference sequence). Here the CDR3 reads CASSYLLLGSPLHF. The CDR3 DNA is TGTGCCAGCAGCTACCTCCTTCTCGGTTCACCCCTCCACTTT.

The chain has TRBV30 and TRBJ1-1, with D maybe TRBD1 (5 bases). The germline V and J ends were trimmed by 3 bases and 3 bases, with 5 bases remaining between them. This CDR3 is built from 11 residues. The V gene's germline CDR1 is GTSNPN and CDR2 SVGIG (reference sequence). CDR3 DNA: TGTGCCTGGAGGGGGGACACTGAAGCTTTCTTT. Translation: CAWRGDTEAFF.